Listed below are T cell receptor beta chains from one sample, sequenced in a study of T cell responses to AZD1222 COVID-19 vaccine. TCRdb's copy holds only in-frame clones and misses some; the assay was immunoSEQ multiplex PCR. This sample has roughly 130,000 clones, with about 86% found just once. Sequencing was performed on peripheral blood, taken on day 0 of AZD1222 vaccination. The receptors were sampled from an adult in good health. CDR3s leave out the opening cysteine and the closing phenylalanine or tryptophan.

v_call	j_call	cdr3_length	cdr3_aa
TRBV2	TRBJ2-1	12	ASSVTSGRGEQF
TRBV5-4	TRBJ1-3	11	ASSNGLINTIY
TRBV5-1	TRBJ2-7	12	ASSRGQGRGEQY
TRBV29-1	TRBJ1-5	13	SVAGGRNSNQPQH
TRBV19	TRBJ1-5	14	ASSPRDRGLDQPQH
TRBV28	TRBJ2-7	10	ASSKTGYEQY
TRBV6-6	TRBJ1-1	12	ASRTRAMNTEAF
TRBV5-1	TRBJ2-7	11	ARRGGGYAEQY
TRBV5-1	TRBJ1-2	14	ASSSTPTGRGYGYT
TRBV5-1	TRBJ2-7	12	ASSEAGQGYEQY
TRBV7-9	TRBJ2-4	15	ASSLVLRDLAKNIQY
TRBV5-3	TRBJ2-7	9	ARSLDVEQY
TRBV9	TRBJ1-2	14	ASRYTTGKVWGGYT
TRBV7-2	TRBJ1-3	12	ASSRQGSGNTIY
TRBV29-1	TRBJ1-2	11	SVGKGTNYGYT
TRBV10-3	TRBJ2-5	11	ASSWGAAETQY
TRBV7-8	TRBJ2-7	13	ASSIDRQISYEQY
TRBV6-2/TRBV6-3	TRBJ2-7	10	ASSYRGNEQY
TRBV19	TRBJ2-3	15	ASSIGVRDLPPDTQY
TRBV29-1	TRBJ2-3	12	SVVGGVSQDTQY
TRBV7-8	TRBJ2-7	14	ASSLDEWLGKVEQY
TRBV14	TRBJ2-7	10	ASSQLAHEQY
TRBV12-3/TRBV12-4	TRBJ2-7	10	ASKGVTYEQY
TRBV19	TRBJ1-5	15	ASSIGAGAVSNQPQH
TRBV3-1/TRBV3-2	TRBJ2-7	9	ASSHGQREY
TRBV6-4	TRBJ1-6	12	ASSASPGNSPLH
TRBV7-3	TRBJ1-1	16	ASKKRIGWNPGDTEAF
TRBV7-8	TRBJ2-7	13	ASSLALGPGYEQY
TRBV18	TRBJ2-7	14	ASSLSRGQGAYEQY
TRBV28	TRBJ1-3	12	ASSPTTGGNTIY
TRBV7-2	TRBJ2-1	13	ASSYLADSYNEQF